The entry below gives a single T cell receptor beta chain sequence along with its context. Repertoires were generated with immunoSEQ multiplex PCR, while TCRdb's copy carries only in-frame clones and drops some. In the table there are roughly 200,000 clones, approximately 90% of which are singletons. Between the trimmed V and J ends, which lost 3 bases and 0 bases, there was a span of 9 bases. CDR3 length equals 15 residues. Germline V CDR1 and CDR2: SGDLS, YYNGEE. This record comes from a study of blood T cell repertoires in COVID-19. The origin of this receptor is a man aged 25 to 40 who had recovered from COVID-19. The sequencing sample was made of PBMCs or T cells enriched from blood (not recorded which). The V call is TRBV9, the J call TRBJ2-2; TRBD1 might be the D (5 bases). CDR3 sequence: CASSAGIPNTGELFF. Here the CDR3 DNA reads TGTGCCAGCAGCGCAGGGATACCGAACACCGGGGAGCTGTTTTTT. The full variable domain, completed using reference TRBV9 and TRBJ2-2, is DSGVTQTPKHLITATGQRVTLRCSPRSGDLSVYWYQQSLDQGLQFLIQYYNGEERAKGNILERFSAQQFPDLHSELNLSSLELGDSALYFCASSAGIPNTGELFFGEGSRLTVL.